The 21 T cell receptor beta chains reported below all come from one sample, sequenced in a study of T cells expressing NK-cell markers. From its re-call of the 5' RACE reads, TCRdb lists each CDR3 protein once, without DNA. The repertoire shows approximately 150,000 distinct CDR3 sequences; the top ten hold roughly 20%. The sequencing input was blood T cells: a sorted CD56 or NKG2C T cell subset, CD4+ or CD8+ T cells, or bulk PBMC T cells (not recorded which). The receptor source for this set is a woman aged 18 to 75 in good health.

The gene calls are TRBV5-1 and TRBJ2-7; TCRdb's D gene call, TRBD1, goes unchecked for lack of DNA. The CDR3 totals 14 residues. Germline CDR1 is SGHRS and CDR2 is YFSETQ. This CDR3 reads CASSPGPTQDEQYF.

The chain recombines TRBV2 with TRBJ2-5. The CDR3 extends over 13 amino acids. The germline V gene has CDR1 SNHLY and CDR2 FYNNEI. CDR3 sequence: CASSVNSQETQYF.

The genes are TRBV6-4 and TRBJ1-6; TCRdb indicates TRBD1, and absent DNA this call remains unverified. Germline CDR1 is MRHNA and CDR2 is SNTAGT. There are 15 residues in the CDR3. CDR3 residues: CASREDRGGNSPLHF.

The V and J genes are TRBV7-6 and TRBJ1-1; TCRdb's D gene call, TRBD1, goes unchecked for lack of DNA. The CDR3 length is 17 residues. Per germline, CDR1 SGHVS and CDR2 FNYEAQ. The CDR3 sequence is CASSLLGTGAGSTEAFF.

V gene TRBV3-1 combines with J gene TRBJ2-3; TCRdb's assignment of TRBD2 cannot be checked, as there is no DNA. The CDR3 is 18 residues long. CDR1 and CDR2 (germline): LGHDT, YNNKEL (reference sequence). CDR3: CASSQAPASGVWIDTQYF.

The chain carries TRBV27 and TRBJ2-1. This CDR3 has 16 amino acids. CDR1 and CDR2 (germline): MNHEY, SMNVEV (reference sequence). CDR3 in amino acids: CASSFQNFGFYNEQFF.

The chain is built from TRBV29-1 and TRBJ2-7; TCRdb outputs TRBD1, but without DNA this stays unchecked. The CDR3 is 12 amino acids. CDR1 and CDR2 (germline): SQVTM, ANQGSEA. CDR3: CSVSGSTARQYF.

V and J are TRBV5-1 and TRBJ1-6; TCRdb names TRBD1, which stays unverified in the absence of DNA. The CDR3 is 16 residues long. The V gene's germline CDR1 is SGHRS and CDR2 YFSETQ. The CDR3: CASSQVRGDYNSPLHF. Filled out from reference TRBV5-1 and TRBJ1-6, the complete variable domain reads KAGVTQTPRYLIKTRGQQVTLSCSPISGHRSVSWYQQTPGQGLQFLFEYFSETQRNKGNFPGRFSGRQFSNSRSEMNVSTLELGDSALYLCASSQVRGDYNSPLHFGNGTRLTVT.

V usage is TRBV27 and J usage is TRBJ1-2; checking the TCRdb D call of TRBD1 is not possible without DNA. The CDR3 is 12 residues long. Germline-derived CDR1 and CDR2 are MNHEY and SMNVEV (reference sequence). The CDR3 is CASSATGSGYTF.

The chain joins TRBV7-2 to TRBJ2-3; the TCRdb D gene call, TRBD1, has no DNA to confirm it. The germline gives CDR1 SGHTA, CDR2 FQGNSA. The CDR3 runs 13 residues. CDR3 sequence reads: CASRGVGTDTQYF.

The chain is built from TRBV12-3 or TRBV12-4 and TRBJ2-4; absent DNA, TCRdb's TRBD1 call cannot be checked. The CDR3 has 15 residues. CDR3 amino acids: CASNLGDLAKNIQYF.

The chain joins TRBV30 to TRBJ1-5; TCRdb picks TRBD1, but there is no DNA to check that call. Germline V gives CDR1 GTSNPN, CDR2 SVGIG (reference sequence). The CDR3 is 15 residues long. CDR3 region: CAWSVPGAGIEPQHF.

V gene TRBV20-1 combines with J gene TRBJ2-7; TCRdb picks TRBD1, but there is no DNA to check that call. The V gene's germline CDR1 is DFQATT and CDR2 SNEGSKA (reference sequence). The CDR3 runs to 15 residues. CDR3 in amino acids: CSAREGQGALFEQHF.

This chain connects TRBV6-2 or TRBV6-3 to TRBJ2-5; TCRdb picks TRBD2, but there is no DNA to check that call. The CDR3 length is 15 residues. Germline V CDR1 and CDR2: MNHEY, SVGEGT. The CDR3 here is CASSYGLAAQETQYF.

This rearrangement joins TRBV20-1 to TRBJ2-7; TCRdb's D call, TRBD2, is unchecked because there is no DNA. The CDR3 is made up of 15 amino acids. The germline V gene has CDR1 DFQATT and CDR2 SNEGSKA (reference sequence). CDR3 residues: CSARKWRERDYEQYF.

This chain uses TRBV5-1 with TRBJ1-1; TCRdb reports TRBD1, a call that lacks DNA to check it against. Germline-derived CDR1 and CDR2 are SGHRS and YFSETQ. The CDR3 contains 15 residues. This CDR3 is CASSVRQGINTEAFF.

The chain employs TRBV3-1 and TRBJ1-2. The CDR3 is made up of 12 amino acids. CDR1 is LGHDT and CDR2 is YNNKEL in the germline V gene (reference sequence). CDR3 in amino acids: CASSQTAAHYTF.

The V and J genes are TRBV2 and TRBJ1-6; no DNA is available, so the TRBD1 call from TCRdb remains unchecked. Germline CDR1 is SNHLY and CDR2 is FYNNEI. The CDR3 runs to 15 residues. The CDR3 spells CASTPTGDNNSPLHF.

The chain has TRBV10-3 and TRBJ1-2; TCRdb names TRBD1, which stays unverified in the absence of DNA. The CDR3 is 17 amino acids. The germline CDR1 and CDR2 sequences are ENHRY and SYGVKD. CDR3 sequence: CAIKGSSVQRKNYGYTF.

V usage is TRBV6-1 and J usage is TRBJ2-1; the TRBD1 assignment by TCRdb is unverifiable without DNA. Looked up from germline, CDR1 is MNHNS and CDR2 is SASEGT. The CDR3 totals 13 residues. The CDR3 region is CASSGAPGQTQFF.

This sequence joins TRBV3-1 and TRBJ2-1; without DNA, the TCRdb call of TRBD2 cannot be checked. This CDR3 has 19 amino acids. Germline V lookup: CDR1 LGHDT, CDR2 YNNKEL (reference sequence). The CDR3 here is CASSQDLIGTSGGNNEQFF.